The 23 T cell receptor beta chains below come from one sample, sequenced in a study of regulatory T cells in long-lasting Graves disease. The authors built TCR beta libraries using iRepertoire HTBI primers and Arm-PCR of CDR3 regions. TCRdb redid the calling of the multiplex PCR reads with MiXCR, one entry per CDR3 protein. The table lists hundreds of thousands of distinct CDR3 sequences, approximately 21% of them singletons. Documented time point: persistent/refractory GD, antithyroid drugs over 5 years with positive TRAb. The TCR library was made from RNA extracted from PBMCs. The specimen was peripheral blood mononuclear cells (PBMCs), collected when the disease was refractory, from a patient treated with antithyroid drugs. The receptors originated from a female donor with Graves disease.

This clonotype came up many times. The chain carries TRBV27 and TRBJ1-1, with D unresolved. Germline lookup yields CDR1 MNHEY and CDR2 SMNVEV (reference sequence). This CDR3 has 14 amino acids. V was shortened by 0 bases and J by 3 bases, with 8 bases between the two germline ends. The CDR3 reads CASSLSWEDTEAFF. In DNA, the CDR3 is TGTGCCAGCAGTTTATCCTGGGAGGACACTGAAGCTTTCTTT.

The chain links TRBV7-8 to TRBJ1-2; 9 bases map to TRBD1. V shed 2 bases, J shed 5 bases, and the junction held 3 bases outside the gene matches. Germline CDR1 is SGHVS and CDR2 is FQNEAQ. The CDR3 has 14 amino acids. The CDR3 loop reads CASSLNRGQYGYTF. DNA of the CDR3: TGTGCCAGCAGCTTAAACAGGGGGCAGTATGGCTACACCTTC.

The chain recombines TRBV28 with TRBJ1-5, with 8 bases identical to TRBD1. Germline CDR1 MDHEN, CDR2 SYDVKM. The CDR3 loop spans 14 amino acids. With V trimmed by 4 bases and J by 7 bases, 6 bases remained unmatched. The CDR3 DNA reads TGTGCCAGCAGTTCCGACAGGGGTCAGCAGCCCCAGCATTTT. Its protein is CASSSDRGQQPQHF.

This clonotype was counted only a few times. This chain links TRBV19 with TRBJ2-7; 7 bases line up with TRBD1. The germline CDR1 and CDR2 sequences are LNHDA and SQIVND (reference sequence). The trim removed 1 base at V and 0 bases at J, leaving 9 bases unmatched. This CDR3 spans 17 amino acids. The DNA of the CDR3 is TGTGCCAGTAGTATAGGCCTGACAGGGCCCAGCTCCTACGAGCAGTACTTC. As protein: CASSIGLTGPSSYEQYF.

The sample holds many counts of this clonotype. This CDR3 reads CASSFREVGGEGETQYF. DNA for the CDR3: TGTGCCAGCAGTTTTAGGGAAGTTGGCGGGGAGGGAGAGACCCAGTACTTC. This chain uses TRBV12-3 or TRBV12-4 with TRBJ2-5; TRBD2 aligns across 7 bases. Unmatched junction bases numbered 14, after V lost 3 bases and J lost 4 bases. CDR3 length: 17 residues.

This clonotype was seen ten or more times. The chain carries TRBV12-3 or TRBV12-4 and TRBJ2-7; D is possibly TRBD1 or TRBD2 (6 bases each). The CDR3 runs to 14 residues. V was clipped by 5 bases and J by 0 bases, with 11 bases between them. This CDR3 reads CASSLGGHSYEQYF. The DNA for the CDR3 is TGTGCCAGCAGTCTAGGGGGGCACTCCTACGAGCAGTACTTC.

This clonotype was seen repeatedly, ten times or more. This chain's CDR3 is CASTRAGNQPQHF. CDR3 nucleotide sequence: TGTGCCAGCACCCGAGCCGGCAATCAGCCCCAGCATTTT. This chain uses TRBV12-3 or TRBV12-4 with TRBJ1-5; D unclear. V was pared by 7 bases and J by 2 bases, with 9 bases between. The length of the CDR3 is 13 residues.

This clonotype was observed a handful of times. The chain links TRBV27 to TRBJ2-7; maybe TRBD2 (6 bases). Germline V gives CDR1 MNHEY, CDR2 SMNVEV (reference sequence). V was clipped by 3 bases and J by 8 bases, with 17 bases between them. This CDR3 spans 14 amino acids. In DNA, the CDR3 is TGTGCCAGCAGTTTGGTACTAGCAGCGAATAAGCAGTACTTC. This translates into CASSLVLAANKQYF.

The sample holds many counts of this clonotype. This sequence joins TRBV12-3 or TRBV12-4 and TRBJ2-4; maybe TRBD1 (6 bases). Trimming removed 5 bases from V and 5 bases from J, with 16 bases in between. CDR3 size: 15 residues. CDR3: CASSPLSGHENIQYF. CDR3 nucleotides: TGTGCCAGCAGTCCCCTCTCGGGACACGAAAACATTCAGTACTTC.

The V call is TRBV28, the J call TRBJ2-2; D possibly corresponds to TRBD2 (7 bases). The CDR3 runs 16 residues. From germline, CDR1 is MDHEN and CDR2 SYDVKM. With 8 bases removed from V and 7 bases from J, the gap between germline ends came to 23 bases. The CDR3 sequence: CASLPSEGGRGGELFF. The CDR3 DNA follows: TGTGCCAGCCTACCCTCCGAGGGGGGGAGGGGCGGGGAGCTGTTTTTT. The full variable domain, with the rest looked up from reference TRBV28 and TRBJ2-2, is DVKVTQSSRYLVKRTGEKVFLECVQDMDHENMFWYRQDPGLGLRLIYFSYDVKMKEKGDIPEGYSVSREKKERFSLILESASTNQTSMYLCASLPSEGGRGGELFFGEGSRLTVL.

This clonotype was counted many times. V is TRBV11-2 and J is TRBJ1-1; the D gene is possibly TRBD1 (5 bases). The CDR3 length is 13 residues. V shed 3 bases and J shed 8 bases, with 13 bases lying between them. From germline, CDR1 is SGHAT and CDR2 FQNNGV. Here the CDR3 DNA reads TGTGCCAGCAGCTTCCAGGGAGAGATGGAAGCTTTCTTT. Translated: CASSFQGEMEAFF.

This clonotype was found many times. The chain recombines TRBV28 with TRBJ1-1, with 9 bases that match TRBD1. CDR1 is MDHEN, CDR2 SYDVKM, per germline. V was pared by 4 bases and J by 6 bases, with 9 bases of the junction left unmatched. The CDR3 length is 15 residues. The DNA of the CDR3 is TGTGCCAGCAGTTCGTATAGACAGGGGGGCGCTGAAGCTTTCTTT. Translated: CASSSYRQGGAEAFF.

The chain links TRBV5-4 to TRBJ1-2; no definite D call. In germline, CDR1 is SGHNT, CDR2 YYREEE (reference sequence). There are 16 residues in the CDR3. V lost 1 base and J lost 2, with 15 bases in between. As DNA, the CDR3 is TGTGCCAGCAGCTTGATAGGGTTACGGGAAAACTATGGCTACACCTTC. Residues: CASSLIGLRENYGYTF.

V usage is TRBV20-1 and J usage is TRBJ2-4, with TRBD2 matching over 9 bases. V trimming: 5 bases; J trimming: 7 bases; junction bases outside the gene matches: 12. Germline V gene sequence: CDR1 DFQATT, CDR2 SNEGSKA (reference sequence). The CDR3 totals 15 residues. CDR3 amino acids: CSAPRASGVSNIQYF. The CDR3 nucleotides read TGCAGTGCTCCCCGGGCTAGCGGGGTTTCGAACATTCAGTACTTC.

This clonotype came up a few times. This chain joins TRBV6-1 and TRBJ2-2; D is unresolved. Germline V gives CDR1 MNHNS, CDR2 SASEGT. The CDR3 is 14 residues long. Trimming pared 6 bases from V and 6 bases from J, leaving 14 bases between. In DNA, the CDR3 is TGTGCCAGCAGCCCATTACCCTTAGCCGGGGAGCTGTTTTTT. Translated, it gives CASSPLPLAGELFF.

This clonotype was recorded a few times. The chain recombines TRBV24-1 with TRBJ1-2, with D perhaps TRBD1 (5 bases). Trimming left V 4 bases short and J 5 bases short, with 10 bases between. Germline-derived CDR1 and CDR2 are KGHDR and SFDVKD. The CDR3 contains 13 residues. The chain's CDR3 is CATSDGDRYGYTF. CDR3 in DNA: TGTGCCACCAGTGACGGGGACCGATATGGCTACACCTTC.

This clonotype was detected ten times or more. The chain carries TRBV6-1 and TRBJ1-1; 9 bases match TRBD1. Unmatched junction bases numbered 8, after V lost 5 bases and J lost 4 bases. Germline V gene sequence: CDR1 MNHNS, CDR2 SASEGT. The CDR3 sequence is 15 residues long. Here the CDR3 reads CASSLHRGRVTEAFF. Written as DNA, the CDR3 is TGTGCCAGCAGTCTCCACAGGGGGCGGGTCACTGAAGCTTTCTTT.

The rearrangement joins TRBV29-1 to TRBJ1-1; D ambiguous. CDR1 SQVTM and CDR2 ANQGSEA come from the germline V gene. The ends were cut back, 2 bases at V and 4 bases at J, with 11 bases in the middle. CDR3 size: 13 residues. The chain's CDR3 is CSVERVVSTEAFF. The CDR3 nucleotides are TGCAGCGTTGAACGGGTGGTGAGCACTGAAGCTTTCTTT.

The gene calls are TRBV5-1 and TRBJ2-5; 7 bases are shared with TRBD2. Germline assignment: CDR1 SGHRS and CDR2 YFSETQ. The CDR3 totals 15 residues. V gave up 4 bases and J gave up 5 bases; unmatched junction bases: 11. CDR3 residues: CASSRVAGVGETQYF. In DNA, the CDR3 is TGCGCCAGCAGCCGAGTGGCGGGAGTAGGGGAGACCCAGTACTTC.

This clonotype was detected a few times. The chain joins TRBV19 to TRBJ2-2; either TRBD1 or TRBD2 may fit D (5 bases each). Germline CDR1 is LNHDA and CDR2 is SQIVND (reference sequence). Trimming cost V 2 bases and J 6 bases, with 13 bases left between them. The CDR3 runs to 15 residues. CDR3 sequence (DNA): TGTGCCAGTAGTATACTGGGCAGGGACCCCGGGGAGCTGTTTTTT. Protein sequence: CASSILGRDPGELFF.

This clonotype was observed a few times. This chain joins TRBV25-1 and TRBJ2-7; 12 bases align to TRBD1. Germline trimming cut 0 bases from V and 4 bases from J; bases unmatched to any gene: 16. Looked up from germline, CDR1 is MGHDK and CDR2 is SYGVNS. The CDR3 covers 20 residues. Written as DNA, the CDR3 is TGTGCCAGCAGTGAATATAGGCCGGGACAGGGGGCTAGCGGGGTATACGAGCAGTACTTC. Amino acids: CASSEYRPGQGASGVYEQYF.

This clonotype was seen repeatedly, ten times or more. J is TRBJ2-7 and V is TRBV28; D may correspond to TRBD1 or TRBD2 (5 bases each). V was cut by 6 bases and J by 6 bases, with 12 bases left in between. CDR3 length: 12 amino acids. Germline values: CDR1 MDHEN, CDR2 SYDVKM. The CDR3 sequence is CASRTEGIEQYF. DNA of the CDR3: TGTGCCAGCAGGACTGAGGGGATCGAGCAGTACTTC.

This clonotype showed up many times. The rearrangement joins TRBV28 to TRBJ2-7, with TRBD1 identical over 8 bases. This CDR3 has 14 residues. The germline gives CDR1 MDHEN, CDR2 SYDVKM. V trimming: 5 bases; J trimming: 4 bases; junction bases outside the gene matches: 7. CDR3 bases: TGTGCCAGCAGTCATAGGACAGGGAGTTACGAGCAGTACTTC. Its protein product is CASSHRTGSYEQYF.